This TCR beta chain was captured by sequencing in a study of T cells after yellow fever vaccination. Regarding the study as a whole: At around 95% for CD4 and 88% for CD8, most primary-vaccination clones showed up again after the booster.

In this sample, this clonotype turned up a few times. Looked up from germline, CDR1 is SGHDN and CDR2 is FVKESK. J gave up 6 bases and V 3 bases, and 12 bases lay outside the gene matches. The CDR3 covers 17 residues. TCRdb recomputed calls from the 5' RACE reads with MiXCR, one row per CDR3 protein. The sample includes 100,000 or so distinct CDR3 sequences, 8% to 10% of them seen just once. This TCR came from a man between 18 and 35 years old who received the YFV17D yellow fever vaccine. This chain joins TRBV14 and TRBJ2-2; TRBD2 agrees at 8 bases. The material was CD8+ T cells not binding an NS4B(214-222) dextramer, sorted from PBMCs, obtained approximately 15 days after the first yellow fever vaccination. The CDR3 sequence is CASSQGRGGLPPGELFF. The CDR3 DNA sequence: TGTGCCAGCAGCCAGGGTCGGGGGGGCCTTCCGCCCGGGGAGCTGTTTTTT.